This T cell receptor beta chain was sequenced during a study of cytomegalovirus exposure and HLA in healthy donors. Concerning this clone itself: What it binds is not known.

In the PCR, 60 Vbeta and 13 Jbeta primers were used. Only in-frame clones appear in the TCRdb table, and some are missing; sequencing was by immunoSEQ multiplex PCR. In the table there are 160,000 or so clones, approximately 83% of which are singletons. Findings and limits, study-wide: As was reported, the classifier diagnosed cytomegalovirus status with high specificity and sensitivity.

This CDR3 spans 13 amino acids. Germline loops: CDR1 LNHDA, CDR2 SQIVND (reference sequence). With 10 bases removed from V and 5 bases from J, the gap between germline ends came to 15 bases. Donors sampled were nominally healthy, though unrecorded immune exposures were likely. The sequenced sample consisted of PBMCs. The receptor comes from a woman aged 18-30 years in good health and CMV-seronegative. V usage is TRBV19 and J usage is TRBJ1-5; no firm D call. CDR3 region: CAILGREDQPQHF. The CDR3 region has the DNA TGTGCCATCCTAGGACGGGAAGATCAGCCCCAGCATTTT.